These 20 T cell receptor beta chains were sequenced from one sample in a study of T cell responses to AZD1222 COVID-19 vaccine. Produced via immunoSEQ multiplex PCR; TCRdb's table is partial and in-frame only. The repertoire has roughly 120,000 clones, about 85% of them found once; the top ten carry over 2.5%. The source was peripheral blood, collected 28 days after the second AZD1222 dose. These receptors originate from an adult who received the AZD1222 COVID-19 vaccine.

The rearrangement uses TRBV9 and TRBJ2-1; D call uncertain. CDR1 and CDR2 (germline): SGDLS, YYNGEE. V lost 0 bases to trimming and J lost 5 bases, with 12 bases between them. This CDR3 region has 15 residues. The CDR3, as DNA: TGTGCCAGCAGCGTAGGGGGTAACCGCCACAATGAGCAGTTCTTC. Translating gives CASSVGGNRHNEQFF.

The CDR3 region is CASSLKRGGTDTQYF. The CDR3 bases are TGTGCCAGCAGCTTGAAGCGGGGGGGCACAGATACGCAGTATTTT. This chain joins TRBV7-2 and TRBJ2-3, with TRBD2 identical over 9 bases. The J segment lost 1 base and the V segment lost 3 bases, leaving 2 bases of the junction unmatched. Germline V gives CDR1 SGHTA, CDR2 FQGNSA. CDR3 length: 15 residues. The variable domain in full, with the rest retrieved from reference TRBV7-2 and TRBJ2-3, is GAGVSQSPSNKVTEKGKDVELRCDPISGHTALYWYRQSLGQGLEFLIYFQGNSAPDKSGLPSDRFSAERTGGSVSTLTIQRTQQEDSAVYLCASSLKRGGTDTQYFGPGTRLTVL.

A single count supports this clone. The chain has TRBV28 and TRBJ1-5; D remains ambiguous. Between the trimmed V and J ends, which lost 5 bases and 4 bases, there was a span of 18 bases. This CDR3 has 16 residues. Germline-derived CDR1 and CDR2 are MDHEN and SYDVKM. CDR3 sequence reads: CASSLGQAISNQPQHF. For the CDR3, the DNA is TGTGCCAGCAGTCTAGGGCAGGCGATCTCTAATCAGCCCCAGCATTTT. The full variable domain, its missing parts supplied by reference TRBV28 and TRBJ1-5, is DVKVTQSSRYLVKRTGEKVFLECVQDMDHENMFWYRQDPGLGLRLIYFSYDVKMKEKGDIPEGYSVSREKKERFSLILESASTNQTSMYLCASSLGQAISNQPQHFGDGTRLSIL.

The genes are TRBV28 and TRBJ2-7, with D hard to call. The ends were cut back, 3 bases at V and 1 base at J, with 7 bases in the middle. The CDR3 contains 13 residues. Germline-derived CDR1 and CDR2 are MDHEN and SYDVKM. CDR3 coding DNA: TGTGCCAGCAGTTTTCTGGGGTCCTACGAGCAGTACTTC. It specifies CASSFLGSYEQYF.

V is TRBV10-2 and J is TRBJ1-1, with a weak D call TRBD1 (6 bases). This CDR3 has 14 residues. Germline CDR1 WSHSY, CDR2 SAAADI. V was clipped by 6 bases and J by 1 base, with 12 bases between them. The CDR3 coding sequence is TGCGCCAGCAGGGACTGGACAGAGAACACTGAAGCTTTCTTT. This sequence encodes CASRDWTENTEAFF.

The chain combines TRBV6-7 with TRBJ1-1; TRBD1 might be the D (6 bases). TRBV6-7 is designated an ORF whose function remains uncertain. V dropped 5 bases and J dropped 1 base, with 11 bases sitting between them. CDR3 length equals 14 residues. The CDR3, as DNA: TGTGCCAGCAGTCTAGAACAGGGGAACACTGAAGCTTTCTTT. Translation: CASSLEQGNTEAFF.

The CDR3, as DNA: TGTGCCAGTACGGGGGCGGGGCCCACCTACGAGCAGTACTTC. This codes for CASTGAGPTYEQYF. The chain joins TRBV7-2 to TRBJ2-7, with D perhaps given as TRBD1 or TRBD2 (6 bases each). This CDR3 is built from 14 residues. CDR1 and CDR2 from the germline V gene are SGHTA and FQGNSA. The V end lost 9 bases, the J end lost 2 bases, and 17 bases lay between the germline ends.

The J gene is TRBJ2-5, the V gene TRBV4-3; D not resolved. Germline values: CDR1 LGHNA, CDR2 YSLEER. The CDR3 loop spans 16 amino acids. Trimming took 4 bases from V and 0 from J, leaving 15 bases between them. Here the CDR3 DNA reads TGCGCCAGCAGCCTCCTAATACAAGGGTACCAAGAGACCCAGTACTTC. Translated: CASSLLIQGYQETQYF.

The chain couples TRBV5-4 to TRBJ2-7, with TRBD2 matching 7 bases. This CDR3 has 14 amino acids. CDR1 is SGHNT, CDR2 YYREEE, per germline (reference sequence). The V gene end was trimmed by 3 bases and the J gene end by 0 bases; junction bases not matched to a gene: 3. The chain's CDR3 is CASSSTGGSYEQYF. In nucleotides, the CDR3 is TGTGCCAGCAGCTCCACGGGGGGCTCCTACGAGCAGTACTTC.

V is TRBV18 and J is TRBJ1-4, with D hard to call. The CDR3 loop spans 15 amino acids. CDR1 is KGHSH, CDR2 LQKENI, per germline. V lost 3 bases and J 7 bases, leaving 15 bases between the germline ends. The CDR3 nucleotides read TGTGCCAGCTCACCGGGCCCACTTGGAGGTGAAAAACTGTTTTTT. This gives the protein CASSPGPLGGEKLFF.

This clone appeared a few times. J is TRBJ1-1 and V is TRBV10-3; no firm D call. This CDR3 has 11 amino acids. From germline, CDR1 is ENHRY and CDR2 SYGVKD. Deletions cut 8 bases from V and 1 base from J, with 5 bases between. The CDR3, as DNA: TGTGCCATCGCGGGGAACACTGAAGCTTTCTTT. Protein: CAIAGNTEAFF.

V gene TRBV11-1 combines with J gene TRBJ2-5; D call uncertain. The V end was cut by 5 bases, the J end by 3 bases, with 10 bases between. Germline-derived CDR1 and CDR2 are SGHAT and FQDESV (reference sequence). The CDR3 consists of 13 residues. The CDR3 region has the DNA TGTGCCAGCAGCATTAGTTGGGAAGAGACCCAGTACTTC. Translating it yields CASSISWEETQYF.

This clone was detected once. The chain carries TRBV27 and TRBJ1-4, with no clear D. This CDR3 has 15 amino acids. The ends were cut back, 0 bases at V and 3 bases at J, with 8 bases in the middle. Germline CDR1 MNHEY, CDR2 SMNVEV (reference sequence). The CDR3 reads CASSLSIQPNEKLFF. The CDR3 DNA follows: TGTGCCAGCAGTTTATCGATACAGCCTAATGAAAAACTGTTTTTT.

This clone was detected once. V gene TRBV3-1 (or the pseudogene TRBV3-2) combines with J gene TRBJ1-1; 10 bases line up with TRBD1. Germline V gene data show CDR1 as LGHDT and CDR2 as YNNKEL (reference sequence). Trimming at V came to 4 bases and at J to 1 base, leaving 6 bases not matched to a gene. This CDR3 is built from 16 residues. For the CDR3, the DNA is TGTGCCAGCAGCCGGGGGACAGGGGCCGGGAACACTGAAGCTTTCTTT. Its translation is CASSRGTGAGNTEAFF.

The chain is built from TRBV30 and TRBJ1-1; D remains ambiguous. The CDR3 covers 13 residues. Trimming took 1 base from V and 7 from J, leaving 13 bases between them. CDR1 is GTSNPN and CDR2 is SVGIG in the germline V gene (reference sequence). DNA of the CDR3: TGTGCCTGGAGTGCCGTTAATAGTTTTGAAGCTTTCTTT. Amino acids: CAWSAVNSFEAFF. The complete variable domain, with remaining parts taken from reference TRBV30 and TRBJ1-1, reads SQTIHQWPATLVQPVGSPLSLECTVEGTSNPNLYWYRQAAGRGLQLLFYSVGIGQISSEVPQNLSASRPQDRQFILSSKKLLLSDSGFYLCAWSAVNSFEAFFGQGTRLTVV.

The V call is TRBV2, the J call TRBJ2-7; TRBD2 agrees at 7 bases. The V gene end was trimmed by 7 bases and the J gene end by 6 bases; junction bases not matched to a gene: 6. CDR1 and CDR2 (germline): SNHLY, FYNNEI. The CDR3 totals 12 residues. As DNA, the CDR3 is TGTGCCAGCATTGAGGGAGGGAGCGAGCAGTACTTC. Translation: CASIEGGSEQYF.

The rearrangement links TRBV19 to TRBJ1-2; 7 bases are shared with TRBD1. The CDR3 extends over 14 amino acids. Germline-derived CDR1 and CDR2 are LNHDA and SQIVND (reference sequence). Trimming at V came to 4 bases and at J to 6 bases, leaving 8 bases not matched to a gene. The CDR3 DNA is TGTGCCAGTAGTACCCAGGGACAGATCCATGGCTACACCTTC. Its translation is CASSTQGQIHGYTF. Full variable domain (missing parts from reference TRBV19 and TRBJ1-2): DGGITQSPKYLFRKEGQNVTLSCEQNLNHDAMYWYRQDPGQGLRLIYYSQIVNDFQKGDIAEGYSVSREKKESFPLTVTSAQKNPTAFYLCASSTQGQIHGYTFGSGTRLTVV.

The J gene is TRBJ2-1, the V gene TRBV14; a weak D match, TRBD2 (5 bases). The CDR3 totals 11 residues. The germline V gene encodes CDR1 SGHDN and CDR2 FVKESK. V lost 0 bases to trimming and J lost 12 bases, with 6 bases between them. The CDR3 loop reads CASSQEAGQFF. The CDR3 DNA follows: TGTGCCAGCAGCCAAGAGGCGGGGCAGTTCTTC.

This clone has a handful of counts. This chain links TRBV29-1 with TRBJ1-1; D uncertain. Trimming removed 0 bases at V and 0 bases at J, with 11 bases between. The germline gives CDR1 SQVTM, CDR2 ANQGSEA. The CDR3 has 15 amino acids. The CDR3: CSVEDQRTVNTEAFF. The CDR3 DNA is TGCAGCGTTGAAGATCAGAGGACGGTGAACACTGAAGCTTTCTTT.

The CDR3 sequence is CATSDLKESGVGRGLETQYF. DNA for the CDR3: TGTGCCACCAGTGATTTGAAGGAAAGCGGGGTCGGTCGAGGGTTAGAGACCCAGTACTTC. The J gene is TRBJ2-5, the V gene TRBV24-1; 7 bases are shared with TRBD2. The CDR3 has 20 amino acids. Trimming took 0 bases from V and 4 from J; bases not matched to a gene: 19. The germline gives CDR1 KGHDR, CDR2 SFDVKD.